One and the same sample provided the 8 T cell receptor beta chains below, sequenced in a study of blood T cell repertoires in COVID-19. Method: immunoSEQ multiplex PCR; TCRdb's copy keeps in-frame clones and lacks some. Seen here are around 250,000 clones, roughly nine tenths observed once, and the top ten hold roughly 1.2%. The sample taken for sequencing was PBMCs or T cells enriched from blood (not recorded which). These receptor sequences come from a human donor in a cohort exposed to, infected with or recovered from COVID-19 (not recorded which). The donor label of this sample is uncertain.

The chain recombines TRBV4-1 with TRBJ2-3; D possibly corresponds to TRBD1 (5 bases). CDR1 is MGHRA, CDR2 YSYEKL, per germline. This CDR3 contains 17 residues. V was clipped by 0 bases and J by 4 bases, with 17 bases between them. This chain's CDR3 is CASSQDLSRVEADTQYF. The CDR3 DNA reads as TGCGCCAGCAGCCAAGATCTCTCCAGGGTCGAAGCAGATACGCAGTATTTT.

The chain combines TRBV6-5 with TRBJ1-3; no definite D call. CDR3 size: 14 residues. V gave up 6 bases and J gave up 3 bases, with 12 bases separating them. Germline V gene data show CDR1 as MNHEY and CDR2 as SVGAGI. As DNA, the CDR3 is TGTGCCAGCAGGCCCCGGGAGCGTGGAAACACCATATATTTT. It codes for CASRPRERGNTIYF.

This sequence joins TRBV5-1 and TRBJ2-1; perhaps TRBD1 as D (6 bases). Per the germline V gene, CDR1 is SGHRS and CDR2 is YFSETQ. The CDR3 loop spans 14 amino acids. Trimming removed 2 bases from V and 5 bases from J, with 11 bases in between. CDR3 bases: TGCGCCAGCAGCTTTGGGGGCAGCCACAATGAGCAGTTCTTC. It codes for CASSFGGSHNEQFF.

This chain uses TRBV5-1 with TRBJ2-6; 9 bases align to TRBD1. With V trimmed by 3 bases and J by 4 bases, 14 bases remained unmatched. Germline loops: CDR1 SGHRS, CDR2 YFSETQ. The CDR3 is 19 residues long. The CDR3 DNA sequence: TGCGCCAGCAGCTCCTTACCTGGGACAGGGACAAGAGGGGCCAACGTCCTGACTTTC. It codes for CASSSLPGTGTRGANVLTF.

The chain couples TRBV7-8 to TRBJ1-5, with 8 bases that match TRBD1. CDR3 length: 16 amino acids. The J segment lost 2 bases and the V segment lost 4 bases, leaving 7 bases of the junction unmatched. CDR1 and CDR2 (germline): SGHVS, FQNEAQ. Written as DNA, the CDR3 is TGTGCCAGCAGCTCCTCCCCGACAGGGGGCAATCAGCCCCAGCATTTT. Residues: CASSSSPTGGNQPQHF.

The J gene is TRBJ2-3, the V gene TRBV6-6; 7 bases align to TRBD1. Germline V gene sequence: CDR1 MNHNY, CDR2 SVGAGI (reference sequence). CDR3 length: 15 residues. V shed 6 bases, J shed 2 bases, and the junction held 8 bases outside the gene matches. CDR3 DNA sequence: TGTGCCAGCAGAACGGGACAGATCACCACAGATACGCAGTATTTT. It translates to CASRTGQITTDTQYF.

The V call is TRBV6-2 or TRBV6-3, the J call TRBJ1-5, with a possible D match to TRBD1 (5 bases). Germline assignment: CDR1 MNHEY and CDR2 SVGEGT. The germline V and J ends were trimmed by 5 bases and 4 bases, with 15 bases remaining between them. The CDR3 extends over 15 amino acids. DNA of the CDR3: TGTGCCAGCAGTCCCGGTGGGCAGGGTAATCAGCCCCAGCATTTT. This encodes CASSPGGQGNQPQHF.

This chain joins TRBV5-6 and TRBJ1-2, with D possibly TRBD1 on 6 matching bases. V was trimmed by 3 bases and J by 0 bases, leaving 12 bases between them. Per the germline V gene, CDR1 is SGHDT and CDR2 is YYEEEE. The CDR3 runs to 15 residues. The CDR3 sequence is CASSWGTRANYGYTF. The CDR3 bases are TGTGCCAGCAGCTGGGGGACAAGGGCTAACTATGGCTACACCTTC.